The 27 T cell receptor beta chains given below trace back to one sample, sequenced in a study of graft-versus-host responses after intestinal transplantation. No antigen has been identified for these receptors. Profiling relied on immunoSEQ multiplex PCR, and the TCRdb table lists in-frame clones only, not all of them. Here the sample spans tens of thousands of clones, 85% to 95% being singletons. This specimen consisted of unstimulated CD8+ T cells sorted from spleen or lymph node cells, obtained before transplant. All receptors come from a human donor who was the organ donor for an intestinal transplant.

The rearrangement uses TRBV14 and TRBJ2-7; D call uncertain. This CDR3 has 13 residues. The V and J ends lost 1 base and 4 bases respectively, with 8 bases between them. The germline CDR1 and CDR2 sequences are SGHDN and FVKESK. The CDR3 protein is CASSQGIDYEQYF. The CDR3 DNA reads TGTGCCAGCAGCCAAGGGATCGATTACGAGCAGTACTTC. Complete variable domain (other parts from reference TRBV14 and TRBJ2-7): EAGVTQFPSHSVIEKGQTVTLRCDPISGHDNLYWYRRVMGKEIKFLLHFVKESKQDESGMPNNRFLAERTGGTYSTLKVQPAELEDSGVYFCASSQGIDYEQYFGPGTRLTVT.

The CDR3 nucleotides read TGTGCCAGCAGCCCGAGTTCCTACGAGCAGTACTTC. Amino acids: CASSPSSYEQYF. This chain connects TRBV11-2 to TRBJ2-7; D call uncertain. CDR1 is SGHAT and CDR2 is FQNNGV in the germline V gene. The CDR3 spans 12 residues. Trimming took off 5 bases at V and 1 base at J, with 6 bases between the two ends.

The V and J genes are TRBV4-3 and TRBJ2-1, with 11 bases fitting TRBD2. The trim removed 0 bases at V and 6 bases at J, leaving 4 bases unmatched. Looked up from germline, CDR1 is LGHNA and CDR2 is YSLEER. The CDR3 runs to 16 residues. The CDR3 nucleotides are TGCGCCAGCAGCCAAGATAGGCTAGCGGGGGGCAATGAGCAGTTCTTC. As protein: CASSQDRLAGGNEQFF.

The chain links TRBV6-1 to TRBJ1-1; D possibly corresponds to TRBD1 (5 bases). The CDR3 runs to 12 residues. V dropped 8 bases and J dropped 5 bases, with 12 bases sitting between them. Germline lookup yields CDR1 MNHNS and CDR2 SASEGT. This CDR3 is CASRRGVTEAFF. CDR3 bases: TGTGCCAGCCGTCGGGGGGTTACTGAAGCTTTCTTT.

The gene calls are TRBV5-6 and TRBJ2-3; D uncertain. Trimming pared 3 bases from V and 1 base from J, leaving 15 bases between. The germline V gene encodes CDR1 SGHDT and CDR2 YYEEEE. The CDR3 sequence is 16 residues long. The CDR3 coding sequence is TGTGCCAGCAGCTCCCCCGGTGGCATACGCACAGATACGCAGTATTTT. Translation gives CASSSPGGIRTDTQYF.

This sequence joins TRBV7-9 and TRBJ2-5; 12 nucleotides agree with TRBD1. Near its end, the DNA agrees better with TRBJ2-7, so the J call may be wrong. There are 15 residues in the CDR3. Germline CDR1 reads SEHNR; CDR2 reads FQNEAQ (reference sequence). In DNA form, the CDR3 reads TGTGCCAGCAGCCACCCGGGACAGGGGGCGAGCGAGCAGTACTTC. Amino acids: CASSHPGQGASEQYF.

The chain is built from TRBV4-1 and TRBJ2-2, with 8 bases identical to TRBD2. Trimming took 1 base from V and 6 from J; bases not matched to a gene: 4. The CDR3 has 15 residues. Per the germline V gene, CDR1 is MGHRA and CDR2 is YSYEKL. The CDR3 DNA reads as TGCGCCAGCAGCCAAGCGGGAGGGATTGCCGGGGAGCTGTTTTTT. Its translation: CASSQAGGIAGELFF.

This clone was counted once. The V call is TRBV7-9, the J call TRBJ2-7, with D possibly called TRBD1 or TRBD2 (7 bases each). Germline CDR1 and CDR2: SEHNR and FQNEAQ (reference sequence). The CDR3 loop spans 12 amino acids. V was cut by 4 bases and J by 10 bases, with 14 bases left in between. CDR3 loop: CASSSGGGRQYF. CDR3 in DNA: TGTGCCAGCAGCTCAGGGGGAGGGAGACAGTACTTC.

A single count supports this clone. The rearrangement joins TRBV2 to TRBJ2-1, with TRBD2 identical over 11 bases. The CDR3 is 15 amino acids. Germline-derived CDR1 and CDR2 are SNHLY and FYNNEI. Trimming at V came to 6 bases and at J to 8 bases, leaving 9 bases not matched to a gene. Written as DNA, the CDR3 is TGTGCCAGCAGAGACCCGGGACTAGCGGTGGATGAGCAGTTCTTC. Its protein product is CASRDPGLAVDEQFF.

The rearrangement links TRBV5-1 to TRBJ1-4; 7 nucleotides match TRBD1. The V gene's germline CDR1 is SGHRS and CDR2 YFSETQ. The CDR3 totals 15 residues. V lost 0 bases to trimming and J lost 8 bases; unmatched junction nucleotides: 7. The CDR3 bases are TGCGCCAGCAGCTTGGAGACAGGGTTCGACGAAAAACTGTTTTTT. Amino acids: CASSLETGFDEKLFF.

The V call is TRBV18, the J call TRBJ1-1; D is unresolved. The V end was cut by 3 bases, the J end by 10 bases, with 15 bases between. Germline CDR1 and CDR2: KGHSH and LQKENI. This CDR3 contains 13 residues. This CDR3 reads CASSPAGPDSAFF. DNA for the CDR3: TGTGCCAGCTCACCCGCTGGACCAGATTCAGCTTTCTTT.

The chain recombines TRBV4-1 with TRBJ2-5; TRBD2 aligns across 7 bases. V was clipped by 1 base and J by 2 bases; unmatched bases: 1. The CDR3 covers 14 residues. Germline V lookup: CDR1 MGHRA, CDR2 YSYEKL. CDR3 amino acids: CASSQAGLQETQYF. CDR3 DNA: TGCGCCAGCAGCCAAGCGGGACTACAAGAGACCCAGTACTTC.

The chain has TRBV7-9 and TRBJ1-4; D remains unclear. The V gene's germline CDR1 is SEHNR and CDR2 FQNEAQ (reference sequence). V lost 4 bases to trimming and J lost 8 bases, with 14 bases between them. CDR3 length: 14 residues. CDR3 sequence (DNA): TGTGCCAGCAGCTCCCTCGGGTTAGGGGAAAAACTGTTTTTT. The encoded protein is CASSSLGLGEKLFF.

The rearrangement links TRBV4-1 to TRBJ1-1; possibly TRBD1 for D (5 bases). CDR1 and CDR2 (germline): MGHRA, YSYEKL. V was pared by 4 bases and J by 1 base, with 13 bases between. This CDR3 contains 15 residues. The DNA of the CDR3 is TGCGCCAGCAGCCGGGTCCAGGGAGCGAACACTGAAGCTTTCTTT. Residues: CASSRVQGANTEAFF.

The chain uses TRBV27 and TRBJ1-2; D is possibly TRBD1 (5 bases). The ends were cut back, 3 bases at V and 8 bases at J, with 13 bases in the middle. CDR3 length: 13 residues. Per the germline V gene, CDR1 is MNHEY and CDR2 is SMNVEV (reference sequence). The chain's CDR3 is CASSFGGARGYTF. CDR3 DNA: TGTGCCAGCAGTTTCGGGGGAGCGAGAGGCTACACCTTC.

The V gene is TRBV28, the J gene TRBJ2-7, with a weak D call TRBD1 (6 bases). Germline V gene sequence: CDR1 MDHEN, CDR2 SYDVKM. Trimming removed 6 bases from V and 0 bases from J, with 9 bases in between. CDR3 size: 13 residues. The CDR3 reads CASSLDSSYEQYF. The CDR3 DNA reads as TGTGCCAGCAGCCTGGACAGCTCCTACGAGCAGTACTTC.

Details on this clone: Other DNA variants within this sample encode the same CDR3. The chain is built from TRBV5-1 and TRBJ2-5; no definite D call. Looked up from germline, CDR1 is SGHRS and CDR2 is YFSETQ. The CDR3 covers 12 residues. Between the trimmed V and J ends, which lost 0 bases and 5 bases, there was a span of 5 bases. CDR3 coding DNA: TGCGCCAGCAGCTTGGTTGGCGAGACCCAGTACTTC. Protein product: CASSLVGETQYF. Looking up the rest from reference TRBV5-1 and TRBJ2-5 gives the full variable domain: KAGVTQTPRYLIKTRGQQVTLSCSPISGHRSVSWYQQTPGQGLQFLFEYFSETQRNKGNFPGRFSGRQFSNSRSEMNVSTLELGDSALYLCASSLVGETQYFGPGTRLLVL.

This clone has only one observation. This chain links TRBV7-9 with TRBJ1-2; the match to TRBD1 covers 8 bases. Germline CDR1 and CDR2: SEHNR and FQNEAQ (reference sequence). This CDR3 has 17 residues. V dropped 1 base and J dropped 0; count of bases not matched to a gene: 7. The CDR3 coding sequence is TGTGCCAGCAGCTTAGGGACAGGGAGCGGCACTAACTATGGCTACACCTTC. Translating gives CASSLGTGSGTNYGYTF.

The chain carries TRBV13 and TRBJ1-2, with D possibly matching TRBD1 (6 bases). V lost 0 bases and J lost 7, with 15 bases in between. The CDR3 extends over 15 amino acids. CDR1 PRHDT and CDR2 FYEKMQ come from the germline V gene (reference sequence). CDR3 in amino acids: CASSLGPGQYTGYTF. In DNA form, the CDR3 reads TGTGCCAGCAGCTTAGGGCCTGGACAGTATACTGGCTACACCTTC. Looking up the rest from reference TRBV13 and TRBJ1-2 gives the full variable domain: AAGVIQSPRHLIKEKRETATLKCYPIPRHDTVYWYQQGPGQDPQFLISFYEKMQSDKGSIPDRFSAQQFSDYHSELNMSSLELGDSALYFCASSLGPGQYTGYTFGSGTRLTVV.

The DNA for the CDR3 is TGCGCCAGCAGCCTGGGGGAGGGATTGAACACTGAAGCTTTCTTT. Translated, it gives CASSLGEGLNTEAFF. V is TRBV4-1 and J is TRBJ1-1, with TRBD1 as a possible D gene (5 bases). In germline, CDR1 is MGHRA, CDR2 YSYEKL. CDR3 size: 15 residues. With 4 bases removed from V and 0 bases from J, the gap between germline ends came to 12 bases.

The J gene is TRBJ2-1, the V gene TRBV11-2, with 8 positions matching TRBD2. The V gene end was trimmed by 5 bases and the J gene end by 8 bases; junction bases not matched to a gene: 14. This CDR3 region has 16 residues. Looked up from germline, CDR1 is SGHAT and CDR2 is FQNNGV. CDR3 sequence: CASSPRLGLARDEQFF. The DNA of the CDR3 is TGTGCCAGCAGCCCCCGGCTCGGACTAGCACGCGATGAGCAGTTCTTC.

The V gene is TRBV11-1, the J gene TRBJ2-1; D may correspond to TRBD1 or TRBD2 (5 bases each). This CDR3 region has 15 residues. Germline CDR1 reads SGHAT; CDR2 reads FQDESV (reference sequence). Trimming removed 1 base at V and 8 bases at J, with 15 bases between. The CDR3 region has the DNA TGTGCCAGCAGCTTAGAGTCGGGATGGGGACATGAGCAGTTCTTC. This gives the protein CASSLESGWGHEQFF.

This chain connects TRBV6-1 to TRBJ2-7; 10 bases agree with TRBD1. Germline loops: CDR1 MNHNS, CDR2 SASEGT. There are 15 residues in the CDR3. V trimming: 4 bases; J trimming: 7 bases; junction bases outside the gene matches: 10. In nucleotides, the CDR3 is TGTGCCAGCAGTGGCCGGGACAGGGGATCATTGGAGCAGTACTTC. The encoded protein is CASSGRDRGSLEQYF.

The chain joins TRBV7-8 to TRBJ2-1; the D is unclear. Trimming cost V 1 base and J 1 base, with 8 bases left between them. This CDR3 region has 15 residues. Germline CDR1 SGHVS, CDR2 FQNEAQ. As DNA, the CDR3 is TGTGCCAGCAGCTTAGACCCGTTATCCTACAATGAGCAGTTCTTC. Its translation is CASSLDPLSYNEQFF.

The chain couples TRBV28 to TRBJ2-7; 8 bases align to TRBD2. This CDR3 comprises 15 residues. With 6 bases clipped from V and 2 bases from J, the junction kept 9 bases outside the gene matches. CDR1 and CDR2 from the germline V gene are MDHEN and SYDVKM. CDR3 sequence: CASRIPGLGTYEQYF. The CDR3 region has the DNA TGTGCCAGCAGGATTCCGGGACTAGGAACCTACGAGCAGTACTTC.

CDR3 amino acids: CASSEAGEYGYTF. As DNA, the CDR3 is TGTGCCAGCAGTGAAGCGGGGGAATATGGCTACACCTTC. V usage is TRBV6-1 and J usage is TRBJ1-2; D possibly corresponds to TRBD1 (5 bases). This CDR3 has 13 amino acids. Germline lookup yields CDR1 MNHNS and CDR2 SASEGT. V was cut by 0 bases and J by 5 bases, with 7 bases left in between.

This sequence joins TRBV15 and TRBJ2-7; D remains ambiguous. This CDR3 contains 14 residues. Trimming removed 5 bases at V and 3 bases at J, with 14 bases between. Germline CDR1 and CDR2: LNHNV and YYDKDF (reference sequence). The DNA for the CDR3 is TGTGCCACCAGCCCTACAGACGGATTCTACGAGCAGTACTTC. Translation: CATSPTDGFYEQYF.